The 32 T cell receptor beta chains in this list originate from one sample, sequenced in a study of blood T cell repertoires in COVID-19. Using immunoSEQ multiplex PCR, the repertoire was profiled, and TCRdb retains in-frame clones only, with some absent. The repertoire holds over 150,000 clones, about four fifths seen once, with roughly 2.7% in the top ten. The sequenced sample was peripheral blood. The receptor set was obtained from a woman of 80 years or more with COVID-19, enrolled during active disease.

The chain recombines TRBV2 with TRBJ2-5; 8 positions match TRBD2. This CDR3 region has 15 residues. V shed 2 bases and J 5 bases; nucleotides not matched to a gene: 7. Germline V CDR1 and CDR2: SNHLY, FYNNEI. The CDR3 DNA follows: TGTGCCAGCAGTGAATTCAGCGGGGGAGAGGAGACCCAGTACTTC. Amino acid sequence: CASSEFSGGEETQYF.

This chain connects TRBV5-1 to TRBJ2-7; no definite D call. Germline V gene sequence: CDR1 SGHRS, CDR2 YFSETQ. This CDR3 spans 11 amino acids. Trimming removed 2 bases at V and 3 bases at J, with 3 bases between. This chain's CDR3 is CASSFGYEQYF. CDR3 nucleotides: TGCGCCAGCAGCTTCGGCTACGAGCAGTACTTC.

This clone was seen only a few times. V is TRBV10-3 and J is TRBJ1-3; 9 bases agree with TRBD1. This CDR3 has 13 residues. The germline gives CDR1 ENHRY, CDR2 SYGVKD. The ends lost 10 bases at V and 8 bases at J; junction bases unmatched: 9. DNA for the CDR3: TGTGCCACCCGTCGGACAGGGGAAGACACCATATATTTT. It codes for CATRRTGEDTIYF.

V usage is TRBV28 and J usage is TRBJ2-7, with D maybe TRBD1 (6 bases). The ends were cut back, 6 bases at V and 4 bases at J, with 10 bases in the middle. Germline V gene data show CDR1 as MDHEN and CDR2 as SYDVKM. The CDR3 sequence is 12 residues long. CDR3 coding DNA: TGTGCCAGCAGACCTACAGGGTACGAGCAGTACTTC. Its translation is CASRPTGYEQYF.

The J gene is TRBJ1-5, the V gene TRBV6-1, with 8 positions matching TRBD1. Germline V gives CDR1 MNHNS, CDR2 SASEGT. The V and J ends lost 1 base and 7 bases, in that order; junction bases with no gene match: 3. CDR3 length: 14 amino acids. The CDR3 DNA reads TGTGCCAGCAGTGAAGGGGCAGGGGGCCAGCCCCAGCATTTT. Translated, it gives CASSEGAGGQPQHF.

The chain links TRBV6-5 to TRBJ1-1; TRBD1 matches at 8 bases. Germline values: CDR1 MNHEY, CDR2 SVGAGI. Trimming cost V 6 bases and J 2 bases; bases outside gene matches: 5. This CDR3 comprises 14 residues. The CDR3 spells CASRPGQGNTEAFF. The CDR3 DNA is TGTGCCAGCAGGCCAGGACAGGGAAACACTGAAGCTTTCTTT.

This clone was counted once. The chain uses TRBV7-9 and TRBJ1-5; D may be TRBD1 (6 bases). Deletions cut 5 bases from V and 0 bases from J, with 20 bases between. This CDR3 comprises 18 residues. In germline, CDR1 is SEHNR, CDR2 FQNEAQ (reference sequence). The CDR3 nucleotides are TGTGCCAGCAGCCCAGCGAGGGGGGGACTTTATAGCAATCAGCCCCAGCATTTT. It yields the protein CASSPARGGLYSNQPQHF.

The CDR3: CASSAIGDLENIQYF. CDR3 bases: TGTGCCAGCAGCGCCATCGGAGACCTCGAAAACATTCAGTACTTC. This rearrangement joins TRBV9 to TRBJ2-4; D not certain. The CDR3 runs to 15 residues. With 3 bases removed from V and 5 bases from J, the gap between germline ends came to 15 bases. The germline gives CDR1 SGDLS, CDR2 YYNGEE.

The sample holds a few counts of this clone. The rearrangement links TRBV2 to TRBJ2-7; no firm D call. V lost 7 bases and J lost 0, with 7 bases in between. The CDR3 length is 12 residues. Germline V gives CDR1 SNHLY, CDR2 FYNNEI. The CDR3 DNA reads TGTGCCAGCATGTTTAGCTCCTACGAGCAGTACTTC. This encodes CASMFSSYEQYF.

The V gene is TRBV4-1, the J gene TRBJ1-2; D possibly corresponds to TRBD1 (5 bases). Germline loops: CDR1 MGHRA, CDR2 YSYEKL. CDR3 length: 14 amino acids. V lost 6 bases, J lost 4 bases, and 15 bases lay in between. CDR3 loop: CASREGDFSYGYTF. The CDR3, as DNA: TGCGCCAGCAGAGAAGGGGACTTTAGCTATGGCTACACCTTC.

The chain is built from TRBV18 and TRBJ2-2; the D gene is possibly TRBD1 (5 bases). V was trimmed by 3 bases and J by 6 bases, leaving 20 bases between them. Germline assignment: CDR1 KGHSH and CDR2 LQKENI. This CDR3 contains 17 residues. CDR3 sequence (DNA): TGTGCCAGCTCACCTCCAGTCGGGCAGGGTCCGGCCGGGGAGCTGTTTTTT. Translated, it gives CASSPPVGQGPAGELFF.

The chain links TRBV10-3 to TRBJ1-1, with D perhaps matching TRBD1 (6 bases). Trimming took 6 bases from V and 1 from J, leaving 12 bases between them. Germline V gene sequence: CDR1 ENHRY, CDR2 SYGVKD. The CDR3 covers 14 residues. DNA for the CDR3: TGTGCCATCAGAGACAGGTTCGGGAACACTGAAGCTTTCTTT. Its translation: CAIRDRFGNTEAFF.

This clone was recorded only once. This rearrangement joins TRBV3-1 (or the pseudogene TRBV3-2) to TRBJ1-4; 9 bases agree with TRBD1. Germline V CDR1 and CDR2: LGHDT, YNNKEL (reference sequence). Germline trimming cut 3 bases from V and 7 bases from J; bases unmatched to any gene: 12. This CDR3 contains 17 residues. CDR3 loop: CASSQYQQGARTEKLFF. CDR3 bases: TGTGCCAGCAGCCAGTACCAACAGGGGGCAAGGACTGAAAAACTGTTTTTT.

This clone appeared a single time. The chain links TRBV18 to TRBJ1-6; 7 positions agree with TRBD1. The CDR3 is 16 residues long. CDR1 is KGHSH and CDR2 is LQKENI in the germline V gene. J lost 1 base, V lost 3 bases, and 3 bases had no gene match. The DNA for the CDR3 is TGTGCCAGCTCACCGACAGGGCCGTCCTATAATTCACCCCTCCACTTT. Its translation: CASSPTGPSYNSPLHF.

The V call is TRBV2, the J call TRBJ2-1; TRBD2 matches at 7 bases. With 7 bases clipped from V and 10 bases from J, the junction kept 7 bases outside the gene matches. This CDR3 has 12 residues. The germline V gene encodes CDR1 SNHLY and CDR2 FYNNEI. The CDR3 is CASKGSGDEQFF. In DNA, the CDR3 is TGTGCCAGCAAAGGGAGCGGGGACGAGCAGTTCTTC. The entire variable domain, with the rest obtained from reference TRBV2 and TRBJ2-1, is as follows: EPEVTQTPSHQVTQMGQEVILRCVPISNHLYFYWYRQILGQKVEFLVSFYNNEISEKSEIFDDQFSVERPDGSNFTLKIRSTKLEDSAMYFCASKGSGDEQFFGPGTRLTVL.

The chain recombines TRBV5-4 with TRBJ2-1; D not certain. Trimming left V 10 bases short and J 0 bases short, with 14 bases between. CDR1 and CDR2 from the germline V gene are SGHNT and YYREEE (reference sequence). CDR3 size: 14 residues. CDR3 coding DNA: TGTGCCGCTGTGGAGAGGAGCTCCTACAATGAGCAGTTCTTC. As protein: CAAVERSSYNEQFF.

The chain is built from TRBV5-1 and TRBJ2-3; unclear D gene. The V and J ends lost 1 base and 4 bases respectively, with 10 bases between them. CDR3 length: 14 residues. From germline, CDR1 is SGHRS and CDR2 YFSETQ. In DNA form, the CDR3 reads TGCGCCAGCAGCTTGATCCGATCGGCAGATACGCAGTATTTT. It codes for CASSLIRSADTQYF.

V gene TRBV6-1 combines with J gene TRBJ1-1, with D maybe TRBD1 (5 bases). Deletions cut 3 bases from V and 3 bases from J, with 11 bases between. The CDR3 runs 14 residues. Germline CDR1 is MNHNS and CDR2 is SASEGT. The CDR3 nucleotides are TGTGCCAGCAGTGACCAGGGTGAGTACACTGAAGCTTTCTTT. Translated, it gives CASSDQGEYTEAFF.

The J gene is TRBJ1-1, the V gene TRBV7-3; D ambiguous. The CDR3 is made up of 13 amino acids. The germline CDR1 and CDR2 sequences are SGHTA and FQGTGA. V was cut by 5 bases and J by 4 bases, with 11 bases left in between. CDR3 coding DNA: TGTGCCAGCAGCCTCTTTCTAGGCACTGAAGCTTTCTTT. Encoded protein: CASSLFLGTEAFF.

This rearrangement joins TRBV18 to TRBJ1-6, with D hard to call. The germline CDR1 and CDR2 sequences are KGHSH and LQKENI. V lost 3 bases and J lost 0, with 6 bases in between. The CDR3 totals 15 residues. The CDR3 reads CASSPLSSYNSPLHF. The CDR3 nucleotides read TGTGCCAGCTCACCGTTGAGCTCCTATAATTCACCCCTCCACTTT. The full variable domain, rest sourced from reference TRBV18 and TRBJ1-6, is NAGVMQNPRHLVRRRGQEARLRCSPMKGHSHVYWYRQLPEEGLKFMVYLQKENIIDESGMPKERFSAEFPKEGPSILRIQQVVRGDSAAYFCASSPLSSYNSPLHFGNGTRLTVT.

The chain's CDR3 is CASSPQDRAYEQYF. In DNA, the CDR3 is TGTGCCAGCAGCCCCCAGGACAGGGCTTACGAGCAGTACTTC. The rearrangement links TRBV7-8 to TRBJ2-7; 8 nucleotides match TRBD1. J gave up 4 bases and V 5 bases, and 7 bases lay outside the gene matches. CDR1 and CDR2 from the germline V gene are SGHVS and FQNEAQ. The CDR3 has 14 amino acids.

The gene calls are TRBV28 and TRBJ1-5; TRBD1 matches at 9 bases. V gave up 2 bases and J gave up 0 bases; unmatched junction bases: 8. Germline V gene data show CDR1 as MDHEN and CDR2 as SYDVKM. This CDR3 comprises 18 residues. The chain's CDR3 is CASSLLLGTGSSNQPQHF. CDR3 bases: TGTGCCAGCAGTTTACTCTTAGGGACAGGGTCTAGCAATCAGCCCCAGCATTTT.

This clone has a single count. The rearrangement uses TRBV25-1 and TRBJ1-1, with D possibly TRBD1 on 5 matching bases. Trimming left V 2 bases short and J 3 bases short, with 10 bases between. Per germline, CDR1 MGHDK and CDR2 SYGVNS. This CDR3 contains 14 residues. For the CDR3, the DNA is TGTGCCAGCAGTGAACTCAGGGAGGACACTGAAGCTTTCTTT. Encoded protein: CASSELREDTEAFF.

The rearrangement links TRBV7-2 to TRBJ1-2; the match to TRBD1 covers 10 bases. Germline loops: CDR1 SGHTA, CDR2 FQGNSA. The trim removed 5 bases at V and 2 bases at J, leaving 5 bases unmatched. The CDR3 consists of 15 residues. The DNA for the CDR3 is TGTGCCAGCAGCCCCCCGACAGGGGGCAACTATGGCTACACCTTC. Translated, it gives CASSPPTGGNYGYTF.

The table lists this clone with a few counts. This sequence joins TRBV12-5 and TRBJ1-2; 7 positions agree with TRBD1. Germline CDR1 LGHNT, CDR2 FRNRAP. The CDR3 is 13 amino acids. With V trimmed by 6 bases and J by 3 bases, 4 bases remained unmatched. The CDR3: CASGRDSYYGYTF. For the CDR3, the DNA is TGTGCTAGTGGCCGGGACAGTTACTATGGCTACACCTTC.

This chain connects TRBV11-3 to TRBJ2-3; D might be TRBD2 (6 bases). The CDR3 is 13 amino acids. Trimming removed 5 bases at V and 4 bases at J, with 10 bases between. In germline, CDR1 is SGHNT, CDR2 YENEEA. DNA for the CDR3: TGTGCCAGCAGCCGGGGGTGGTCAGATACGCAGTATTTT. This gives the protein CASSRGWSDTQYF.

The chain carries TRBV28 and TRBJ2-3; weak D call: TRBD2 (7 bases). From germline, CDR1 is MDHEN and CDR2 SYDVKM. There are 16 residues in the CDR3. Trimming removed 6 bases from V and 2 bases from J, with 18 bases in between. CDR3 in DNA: TGTGCCAGCAGCTCGATGGTGGGGGGGGCCACAGATACGCAGTATTTT. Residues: CASSSMVGGATDTQYF.

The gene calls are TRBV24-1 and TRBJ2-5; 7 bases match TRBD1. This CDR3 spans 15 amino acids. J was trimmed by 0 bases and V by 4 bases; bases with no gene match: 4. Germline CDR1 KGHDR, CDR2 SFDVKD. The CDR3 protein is CATSDQQGYQETQYF. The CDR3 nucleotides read TGTGCCACCAGTGACCAACAGGGGTACCAAGAGACCCAGTACTTC.

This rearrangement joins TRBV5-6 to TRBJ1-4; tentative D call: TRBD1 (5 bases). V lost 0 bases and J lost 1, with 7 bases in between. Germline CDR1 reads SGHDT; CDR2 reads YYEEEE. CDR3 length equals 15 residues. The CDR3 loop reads CASSLGGRTNEKLFF. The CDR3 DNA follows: TGTGCCAGCAGCTTGGGGGGCAGAACTAATGAAAAACTGTTTTTT.

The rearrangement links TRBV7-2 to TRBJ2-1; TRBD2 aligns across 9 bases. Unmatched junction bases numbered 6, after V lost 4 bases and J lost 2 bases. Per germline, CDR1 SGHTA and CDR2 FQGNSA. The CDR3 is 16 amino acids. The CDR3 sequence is CASSSSAGGPYNEQFF. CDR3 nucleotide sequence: TGTGCCAGCAGCTCCTCAGCGGGGGGTCCCTACAATGAGCAGTTCTTC.

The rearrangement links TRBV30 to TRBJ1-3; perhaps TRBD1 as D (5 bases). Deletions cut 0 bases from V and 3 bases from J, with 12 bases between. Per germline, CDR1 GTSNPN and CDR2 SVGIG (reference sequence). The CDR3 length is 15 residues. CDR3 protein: CAWSVGSGVGNTIYF. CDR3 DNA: TGTGCCTGGAGTGTAGGATCGGGGGTTGGAAACACCATATATTTT.

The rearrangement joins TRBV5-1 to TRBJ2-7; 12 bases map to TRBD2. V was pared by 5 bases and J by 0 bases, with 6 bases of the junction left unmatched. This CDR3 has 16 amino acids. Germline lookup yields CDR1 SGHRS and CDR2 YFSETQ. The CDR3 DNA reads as TGCGCCAGCAGGACCCTAGCGGGAGGGAGCTCCTACGAGCAGTACTTC. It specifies CASRTLAGGSSYEQYF.